This passage covers 15 T cell receptor beta chains from one sample sequenced in a study of T cells in localized non-small cell lung cancer. Profiling relied on immunoSEQ multiplex PCR, and the TCRdb table lists in-frame clones only, not all of them. The data hold 20,000 to 25,000 clones, with 90% observed a single time. The source was peripheral blood, collected before any cancer treatment. The source of these receptors is a woman aged 35 to 70 with stage I lung adenocarcinoma.

This clone was found once. V and J are TRBV5-6 and TRBJ2-5, with TRBD2 matching over 14 bases. Germline CDR1 SGHDT, CDR2 YYEEEE. With V trimmed by 3 bases and J by 3 bases, 1 base remained unmatched. CDR3 length: 15 residues. The CDR3 nucleotides read TGTGCCAGCAGCTGGGGACTAGCGGGAGAAGAGACCCAGTACTTC. Encoded protein: CASSWGLAGEETQYF.

The chain links TRBV28 to TRBJ2-3; the D gene is possibly TRBD2 (6 bases). This CDR3 is built from 12 residues. From germline, CDR1 is MDHEN and CDR2 SYDVKM. Trimming took off 8 bases at V and 4 bases at J, with 10 bases between the two ends. This CDR3 is CASGREADTQYF. As DNA, the CDR3 is TGTGCCAGCGGCAGGGAGGCAGATACGCAGTATTTT.

This chain uses TRBV2 with TRBJ1-4; D is uncertain. The CDR3 has 14 residues. CDR1 and CDR2 from the germline V gene are SNHLY and FYNNEI. With 5 bases removed from V and 2 bases from J, the gap between germline ends came to 9 bases. The CDR3 region has the DNA TGTGCCAGCAGTACAGAAAATACTAATGAAAAACTGTTTTTT. Protein sequence: CASSTENTNEKLFF.

J is TRBJ2-7 and V is TRBV5-1; weak D call: TRBD2 (6 bases). The V end lost 4 bases, the J end lost 3 bases, and 8 bases lay between the germline ends. The CDR3 covers 12 residues. In germline, CDR1 is SGHRS, CDR2 YFSETQ. The CDR3 nucleotides read TGCGCCAGCAGCGGGACTTTCTACGAGCAGTACTTC. Amino acid sequence: CASSGTFYEQYF. Based on the CDR3 plus reference TRBV5-1 and TRBJ2-7, the full variable domain is KAGVTQTPRYLIKTRGQQVTLSCSPISGHRSVSWYQQTPGQGLQFLFEYFSETQRNKGNFPGRFSGRQFSNSRSEMNVSTLELGDSALYLCASSGTFYEQYFGPGTRLTVT.

The gene calls are TRBV27 and TRBJ1-1; D is ambiguous. CDR3 length: 14 residues. V was clipped by 0 bases and J by 6 bases, with 11 bases between them. CDR1 and CDR2 from the germline V gene are MNHEY and SMNVEV (reference sequence). CDR3 protein: CASSLSIGRAEAFF. In DNA, the CDR3 is TGTGCCAGCAGTTTATCGATAGGTCGTGCTGAAGCTTTCTTT.

The genes are TRBV6-4 and TRBJ2-7; 9 nucleotides align to TRBD1. This CDR3 has 14 amino acids. The V gene's germline CDR1 is MRHNA and CDR2 SNTAGT. The junction had 7 bases not matched to a gene; V was cut back by 10 bases and J by 0 bases. The CDR3 nucleotides read TGTGCCACTAACGGGACAGGGAGCTCCTACGAGCAGTACTTC. Translation: CATNGTGSSYEQYF.

This sequence joins TRBV28 and TRBJ2-7; TRBD1 might be the D (5 bases). The ends were cut back, 2 bases at V and 1 base at J, with 9 bases in the middle. Looked up from germline, CDR1 is MDHEN and CDR2 is SYDVKM. CDR3 length: 14 residues. The CDR3 region is CASSLIQASYEQYF. CDR3 nucleotides: TGTGCCAGCAGTTTAATACAGGCTTCCTACGAGCAGTACTTC.

The chain uses TRBV21-1 and TRBJ2-7; whether TRBD1, the table's D call, matches the DNA was not checked. TRBV21-1 corresponds to a pseudogene. The CDR3 consists of 13 residues. The CDR3 DNA sequence: TGTGCCAGCGGGACAGAACCCTCCTACGAGCAGTACTTC. Translated, it gives CASGTEPSYEQYF.

V and J are TRBV28 and TRBJ2-3; TRBD1 or TRBD2 may be the D gene (6 bases each). The germline V gene has CDR1 MDHEN and CDR2 SYDVKM. V dropped 2 bases and J dropped 2 bases, with 11 bases sitting between them. The CDR3 loop spans 15 amino acids. CDR3 amino acids: CASSLTGTSTDTQYF. The CDR3 DNA reads TGTGCCAGCAGTTTAACAGGGACTTCCACAGATACGCAGTATTTT.

The chain uses TRBV28 and TRBJ2-7, with 8 bases lining up with TRBD2. V lost 3 bases and J lost 0; bases outside the gene matches: 7. In germline, CDR1 is MDHEN, CDR2 SYDVKM. CDR3 length: 16 residues. The CDR3 sequence is CASSLITSGLSYEQYF. The CDR3 bases are TGTGCCAGCAGTTTGATAACTAGCGGACTCTCCTACGAGCAGTACTTC.

The V gene is TRBV18, the J gene TRBJ2-3; 7 nucleotides agree with TRBD1. Germline V lookup: CDR1 KGHSH, CDR2 LQKENI. This CDR3 spans 16 amino acids. V was pared by 2 bases and J by 6 bases, with 11 bases of the junction left unmatched. The CDR3 protein is CASSPNLQGYLDTQYF. DNA of the CDR3: TGTGCCAGCTCACCAAACCTACAGGGGTATCTGGATACGCAGTATTTT.

This chain joins TRBV4-1 and TRBJ1-2, with a weak D call TRBD1 (5 bases). V was trimmed by 4 bases and J by 4 bases, leaving 19 bases between them. The CDR3 extends over 16 amino acids. CDR1 is MGHRA, CDR2 YSYEKL, per germline. The DNA for the CDR3 is TGCGCCAGCAGCCTCCGGGACGGCTTAAGGGCCTATGGCTACACCTTC. Its translation is CASSLRDGLRAYGYTF.

The chain uses TRBV6-6 and TRBJ2-3; D is unresolved. CDR1 is MNHNY, CDR2 SVGAGI, per germline (reference sequence). V lost 6 bases and J 6 bases, leaving 16 bases between the germline ends. CDR3 length equals 14 residues. Written as DNA, the CDR3 is TGTGCCAGCAGGACCGTCGCCTTCGGGGATACGCAGTATTTT. It specifies CASRTVAFGDTQYF.

The chain joins TRBV30 to TRBJ2-5, with D hard to call. The CDR3 covers 14 residues. Trimming removed 2 bases from V and 4 bases from J, with 14 bases in between. Germline lookup yields CDR1 GTSNPN and CDR2 SVGIG (reference sequence). The CDR3 nucleotides are TGTGCCTGGAGTACCCGGGTAGGGCGAGAGACCCAGTACTTC. Protein sequence: CAWSTRVGRETQYF.

The gene calls are TRBV28 and TRBJ2-3; D possibly corresponds to TRBD2 (6 bases). This CDR3 spans 14 amino acids. V was clipped by 8 bases and J by 3 bases, with 15 bases between them. Germline CDR1 MDHEN, CDR2 SYDVKM. The CDR3 DNA reads as TGTGCCAGCTCCCTCGGGGGTAGAACAGATACGCAGTATTTT. The encoded protein is CASSLGGRTDTQYF.